These T cell receptor beta chains were read from a single sample in a study of blood T cell repertoires in COVID-19. Some clones are missing from TCRdb's copy, which holds only in-frame ones; the method was immunoSEQ multiplex PCR. The table lists around 110,000 clones, 90% of them singletons. The sequenced sample was peripheral blood. Receptors originate from a human donor with active COVID-19. The donor label of this sample is uncertain. Each CDR3 is given without its conserved first and last residue. A D gene is named only where the DNA matches it firmly.

>TRBV18|TRBJ2-1|TRBD2
ASSPPGLAHNEQF
>TRBV3-1/TRBV3-2|TRBJ1-5|NA
ASSQGGSNQPQH
>TRBV19|TRBJ2-7|NA
ASVRAYEQY
>TRBV27|TRBJ2-3|NA
ASSFDPGGTDTQY
>TRBV9|TRBJ1-2|NA
ASSAAGNYGYT
>TRBV6-5|TRBJ1-6|TRBD1
ASSRQGSSPLH
>TRBV6-2/TRBV6-3|TRBJ2-6|TRBD2
ASSYFLVGTTRAGANVLT
>TRBV2|TRBJ1-5|NA
ASSETQGNQPQH
>TRBV29-1|TRBJ2-7|TRBD1
SVGTGNYEQY
>TRBV19|TRBJ2-2|TRBD1
ASSRGQGGTGELF
>TRBV3-1/TRBV3-2|TRBJ1-3|TRBD1
ASSRDSRNTIY
>TRBV2|TRBJ2-1|NA
ASSPRPDNEQF
>TRBV19|TRBJ1-1|NA
ASSTPGRTEAF
>TRBV19|TRBJ1-2|NA
ASSRTDYGYT
>TRBV5-5|TRBJ2-5|NA
ASSFRGEREETQY
>TRBV19|TRBJ2-2|TRBD1
ASSKGTGGYNTGELF
>TRBV30|TRBJ2-7|TRBD1
AWSVPGTGGRNEQY
>TRBV29-1|TRBJ1-1|NA
SVASAGQNTEAF
>TRBV28|TRBJ1-3|NA
ASRTGESSGNTIY
>TRBV2|TRBJ2-1|NA
ASSAATYNEQF
>TRBV5-1|TRBJ1-1|TRBD1
ASSTRTGMNTEAF
>TRBV5-5|TRBJ2-1|TRBD2
ASGGTLLAGVSYNEQF
>TRBV6-2/TRBV6-3|TRBJ1-1|NA
ASSYADTEAF
>TRBV6-6|TRBJ2-1|NA
ASRRPGGTDNEQF
>TRBV5-4|TRBJ2-3|TRBD1
ASSLRTGLTDTQY
>TRBV4-2|TRBJ2-2|TRBD2
ASSRSAVTSGANTGELF
>TRBV2|TRBJ2-3|NA
ASTTVEVSTDTQY
>TRBV7-9|TRBJ2-1|NA
ASSSPRGRFEQF
>TRBV5-1|TRBJ2-1|NA
ASTKGGVNEQF
>TRBV6-5|TRBJ2-6|TRBD1
ASSSGQVSGANVLT
>TRBV7-2|TRBJ2-7|TRBD1
ASSFRQGNSYEQY
>TRBV7-2|TRBJ2-5|NA
ASSSTSWGETQY
>TRBV7-2|TRBJ2-2|TRBD1
ASSRDRVLFLAGELF
>TRBV18|TRBJ2-2|TRBD1
ASSPRTGANTGELF
>TRBV9|TRBJ2-3|TRBD2
ASSFGLAGAPHTDTQY
>TRBV6-2/TRBV6-3|TRBJ2-1|TRBD1
ASSYEQGMNEQF
>TRBV6-4|TRBJ2-6|NA
ASSDDASSGANVLT
>TRBV18|TRBJ2-3|NA
ASSPRQTEDTQY
>TRBV27|TRBJ2-5|NA
ATRGWEQETQY
>TRBV6-6|TRBJ1-6|TRBD1
ASSPTGSGNSPLH
>TRBV5-8|TRBJ2-1|TRBD2
ASSLARTSDGGNEQF
>TRBV28|TRBJ1-2|TRBD1
ASTSGGGWGYT
>TRBV12-3/TRBV12-4|TRBJ2-5|TRBD1
ASSLQGQTQY
>TRBV3-1/TRBV3-2|TRBJ1-5|NA
ASSFHMGHGNQPQH
>TRBV19|TRBJ2-3|NA
ASSIDPAGADTQY